Each of the 20 T cell receptor beta chains below was sequenced from the same sample in a study of blood T cell repertoires in COVID-19. Profiling relied on immunoSEQ multiplex PCR, and the TCRdb table lists in-frame clones only, not all of them. The profile shows roughly 150,000 clones, about 80% of them singletons. The sample was peripheral blood. The receptor set was obtained from a man aged 55 to 70 with acute or convalescent COVID-19.

V is TRBV12-3 or TRBV12-4 and J is TRBJ2-1; D is ambiguous. The CDR3 contains 12 residues. V gave up 5 bases and J gave up 7 bases, with 9 bases separating them. CDR3 amino acids: CASSPLKNEQFF. DNA for the CDR3: TGTGCCAGCAGTCCCTTAAAAAATGAGCAGTTCTTC.

The rearrangement joins TRBV5-6 to TRBJ2-2; D unclear. Per germline, CDR1 SGHDT and CDR2 YYEEEE. CDR3 length: 15 amino acids. V was cut by 3 bases and J by 5 bases, with 14 bases left in between. In nucleotides, the CDR3 is TGTGCCAGCAGCTCGCAGGAACTCTGGACCGGGGAGCTGTTTTTT. As protein: CASSSQELWTGELFF.

The gene calls are TRBV11-2 and TRBJ2-1; 8 nucleotides align to TRBD2. The V gene end was trimmed by 1 base and the J gene end by 9 bases; junction bases not matched to a gene: 17. The CDR3 spans 18 residues. Per germline, CDR1 SGHAT and CDR2 FQNNGV. The CDR3 sequence is CASSLGLAGKRQASEQFF. The CDR3 DNA follows: TGTGCCAGCAGCTTAGGGCTAGCGGGTAAAAGGCAGGCGAGTGAGCAGTTCTTC.

The J gene is TRBJ1-4, the V gene TRBV6-5, with D maybe TRBD1 (6 bases). Trimming took 6 bases from V and 4 from J, leaving 9 bases between them. Germline V lookup: CDR1 MNHEY, CDR2 SVGAGI. This CDR3 is 13 amino acids long. The DNA for the CDR3 is TGTGCCAGCAGAGGGGGGGGTAATGAAAAACTGTTTTTT. It is translated as CASRGGGNEKLFF.

The rearrangement uses TRBV6-6 and TRBJ2-2; tentatively, D is TRBD2 (7 bases). From germline, CDR1 is MNHNY and CDR2 SVGAGI (reference sequence). This CDR3 is 15 amino acids long. The V end was cut by 6 bases, the J end by 4 bases, with 15 bases between. DNA of the CDR3: TGTGCCAGCAGCCCGACTGGGGGGGCCACCGGGGAGCTGTTTTTT. Translated, it gives CASSPTGGATGELFF.

CDR3 loop: CASGRGGSQPQHF. The CDR3 region has the DNA TGTGCTAGTGGACGGGGTGGAAGTCAGCCCCAGCATTTT. This chain links TRBV12-5 with TRBJ1-5; D gene uncertain. V was shortened by 6 bases and J by 6 bases, with 12 bases between the two germline ends. Germline V gene data show CDR1 as LGHNT and CDR2 as FRNRAP. This CDR3 spans 13 amino acids.

V usage is TRBV9 and J usage is TRBJ2-7; TRBD1 aligns across 9 bases. CDR1 SGDLS and CDR2 YYNGEE come from the germline V gene. V was clipped by 3 bases and J by 3 bases; unmatched bases: 4. The CDR3 extends over 14 amino acids. In nucleotides, the CDR3 is TGTGCCAGCAGCGCGGGACAGGGAGGCTACGAGCAGTACTTC. Translated, it gives CASSAGQGGYEQYF. Full variable domain (remainder filled in from reference TRBV9 and TRBJ2-7): DSGVTQTPKHLITATGQRVTLRCSPRSGDLSVYWYQQSLDQGLQFLIQYYNGEERAKGNILERFSAQQFPDLHSELNLSSLELGDSALYFCASSAGQGGYEQYFGPGTRLTVT.

This chain connects TRBV24-1 to TRBJ1-2; the D gene is possibly TRBD1 (5 bases). The CDR3 has 15 residues. Germline values: CDR1 KGHDR, CDR2 SFDVKD. Trimming removed 5 bases at V and 3 bases at J, with 15 bases between. In nucleotides, the CDR3 is TGTGCCACCAGTGTGGGCCAGGGCGGACACTATGGCTACACCTTC. Translated, it gives CATSVGQGGHYGYTF.

V and J are TRBV12-3 or TRBV12-4 and TRBJ1-2; 7 nucleotides match TRBD1. The CDR3 extends over 13 amino acids. The trim removed 6 bases at V and 5 bases at J, leaving 6 bases unmatched. The CDR3 reads CASRLDRMYGYTF. CDR3 coding DNA: TGTGCCAGCAGACTGGACAGGATGTATGGCTACACCTTC.

The V and J genes are TRBV11-2 and TRBJ1-2; no reliable D call. Trimming left V 3 bases short and J 5 bases short, with 10 bases between. The germline V gene has CDR1 SGHAT and CDR2 FQNNGV. CDR3 length: 13 amino acids. CDR3 loop: CASSLILTYGYTF. DNA of the CDR3: TGTGCCAGCAGCTTGATCCTGACTTATGGCTACACCTTC.

In its sample, this clone was seen once. This chain connects TRBV3-1 (or the pseudogene TRBV3-2) to TRBJ2-1; 8 nucleotides line up with TRBD1. J gave up 9 bases and V 2 bases, and 6 bases lay outside the gene matches. In germline, CDR1 is LGHDT, CDR2 YNNKEL (reference sequence). CDR3 length: 14 amino acids. The DNA for the CDR3 is TGTGCCAGCAGCCAACTCAGGGGGCAAGGTGAGCAGTTCTTC. Its protein product is CASSQLRGQGEQFF.

The genes are TRBV5-1 and TRBJ1-2; 9 nucleotides match TRBD1. This CDR3 spans 17 amino acids. CDR1 and CDR2 (germline): SGHRS, YFSETQ. Trimming at V came to 1 base and at J to 2 bases, leaving 9 bases not matched to a gene. The CDR3 reads CASSLTRLGQGNYGYTF. The CDR3 nucleotides read TGCGCCAGCAGCTTGACCCGGCTTGGACAGGGGAACTATGGCTACACCTTC. The full variable domain, its missing parts supplied by reference TRBV5-1 and TRBJ1-2, is KAGVTQTPRYLIKTRGQQVTLSCSPISGHRSVSWYQQTPGQGLQFLFEYFSETQRNKGNFPGRFSGRQFSNSRSEMNVSTLELGDSALYLCASSLTRLGQGNYGYTFGSGTRLTVV.

The rearrangement links TRBV11-1 to TRBJ2-3; 7 nucleotides line up with TRBD2. This CDR3 is 16 amino acids long. With 0 bases clipped from V and 2 bases from J, the junction kept 5 bases outside the gene matches. Germline V gene lookup returns CDR1 SGHAT and CDR2 FQDESV (reference sequence). In DNA form, the CDR3 reads TGTGCCAGCAGCTTAGCAGTAGCGGGCTACACAGATACGCAGTATTTT. It translates to CASSLAVAGYTDTQYF.

This clone was found once. This chain connects TRBV25-1 to TRBJ2-1; 10 nucleotides agree with TRBD2. Germline V gives CDR1 MGHDK, CDR2 SYGVNS. J gave up 5 bases and V 6 bases, and 7 bases lay outside the gene matches. There are 15 residues in the CDR3. The CDR3: CASSVAGGIHNEQFF. The CDR3 nucleotides read TGTGCCAGCAGCGTAGCGGGAGGAATACACAATGAGCAGTTCTTC.

The DNA of the CDR3 is TGCGCCAGCAGCCAAGATCTCGGGGGGCTCCTAAGCGGGTACACAGATACGCAGTATTTT. Translating it yields CASSQDLGGLLSGYTDTQYF. The V and J genes are TRBV4-3 and TRBJ2-3, with D maybe TRBD2 (7 bases). This CDR3 contains 20 residues. V shed 0 bases and J shed 2 bases, with 24 bases lying between them. Germline CDR1 and CDR2: LGHNA and YSLEER.

The rearrangement links TRBV28 to TRBJ1-1; D possibly corresponds to TRBD1 (5 bases). Trimming pared 6 bases from V and 5 bases from J, leaving 22 bases between. The CDR3 consists of 16 residues. The germline V gene has CDR1 MDHEN and CDR2 SYDVKM. The CDR3 loop is CASSPLVFARGTEAFF. The DNA of the CDR3 is TGTGCCAGCAGCCCGCTCGTCTTCGCGCGGGGGACTGAAGCTTTCTTT.

DNA for the CDR3: TGTGCCAGTAGCCCGGGACTGTCGACTGAAGCTTTCTTT. As protein: CASSPGLSTEAFF. This rearrangement joins TRBV19 to TRBJ1-1, with D possibly TRBD1 on 5 matching bases. V was trimmed by 6 bases and J by 5 bases, leaving 13 bases between them. The V gene's germline CDR1 is LNHDA and CDR2 SQIVND (reference sequence). The CDR3 is 13 amino acids.

This clone was counted a single time. The V and J genes are TRBV5-4 and TRBJ1-3; weak D call: TRBD1 (6 bases). CDR1 is SGHNT, CDR2 YYREEE, per germline (reference sequence). The CDR3 consists of 17 residues. The V end lost 4 bases, the J end lost 4 bases, and 21 bases lay between the germline ends. This CDR3 reads CASSPGRNRVGGNTIYF. CDR3 coding DNA: TGTGCCAGCAGCCCCGGGCGAAACAGGGTCGGGGGAAACACCATATATTTT.

CDR3 amino acids: CASSSFTSSGNTIYF. CDR3 DNA sequence: TGTGCCAGCAGCTCATTTACATCCTCTGGAAACACCATATATTTT. J is TRBJ1-3 and V is TRBV13; D remains unclear. V was shortened by 4 bases and J by 0 bases, with 10 bases between the two germline ends. The CDR3 totals 15 residues. Germline CDR1 is PRHDT and CDR2 is FYEKMQ (reference sequence). The complete variable domain, with remaining parts taken from reference TRBV13 and TRBJ1-3, reads AAGVIQSPRHLIKEKRETATLKCYPIPRHDTVYWYQQGPGQDPQFLISFYEKMQSDKGSIPDRFSAQQFSDYHSELNMSSLELGDSALYFCASSSFTSSGNTIYFGEGSWLTVV.

CDR3 nucleotide sequence: TGTGCCAGCAGCTCAGATGGGAGAACCGGGGAGCTGTTTTTT. Its protein is CASSSDGRTGELFF. V is TRBV7-2 and J is TRBJ2-2; a possible D gene is TRBD2 (5 bases). The CDR3 runs to 14 residues. Trimming stripped 4 bases from V and 5 bases from J, with 11 bases between. Looked up from germline, CDR1 is SGHTA and CDR2 is FQGNSA.